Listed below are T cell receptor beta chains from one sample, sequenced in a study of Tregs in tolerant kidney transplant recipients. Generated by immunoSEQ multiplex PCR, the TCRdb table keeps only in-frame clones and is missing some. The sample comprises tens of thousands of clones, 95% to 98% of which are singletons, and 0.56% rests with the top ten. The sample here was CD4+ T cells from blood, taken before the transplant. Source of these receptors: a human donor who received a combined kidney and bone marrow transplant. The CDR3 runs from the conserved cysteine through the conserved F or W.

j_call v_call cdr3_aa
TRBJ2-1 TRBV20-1 CSARAGNEQFF
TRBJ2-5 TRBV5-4 CASSSGYQETQYF
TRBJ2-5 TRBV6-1 CASTKTYQETQYF
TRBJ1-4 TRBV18 CASSPPGRQEKLFF
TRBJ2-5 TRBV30 CAWSVRRGGYQETQYF
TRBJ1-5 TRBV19 CATRGGGQGGGWEYQPQHF
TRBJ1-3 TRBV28 CASSSGDRPSGNTIYF
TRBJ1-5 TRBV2 CASSEGGGSNQPQHF
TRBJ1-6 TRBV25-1 CASSARGNSPLHF
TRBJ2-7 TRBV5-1 CASSSRTDSYEQYF
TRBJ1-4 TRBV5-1 CASSLAPGGSEKLFF
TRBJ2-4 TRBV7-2 CASSFIHRDNIQYF
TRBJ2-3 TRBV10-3 CAIRRAGGSTDTQYF
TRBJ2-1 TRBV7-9 CASSLALAGAYNEQFF
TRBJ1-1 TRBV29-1 CSARIYTGGTEAFF
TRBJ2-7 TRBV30 CAWRLAGVNEQYF
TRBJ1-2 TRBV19 CASTRTANNYGYTF
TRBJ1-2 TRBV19 CASYRGRHGYTF
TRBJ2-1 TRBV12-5 CASGAGTGTGGLNEQFF
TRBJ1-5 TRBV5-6 CASSRVDSNQPQHF
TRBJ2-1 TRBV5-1 CASSPGGSSSPEQFF
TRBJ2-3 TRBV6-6 CASRKGRDREFDTQYF
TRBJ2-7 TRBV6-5 CASSYSGGQPYEQYF
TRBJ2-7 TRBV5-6 CASSHRDRSYEQYF
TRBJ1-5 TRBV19 CASSIQKGAGYQPQHF
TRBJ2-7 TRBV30 CAWGPGLRAHF
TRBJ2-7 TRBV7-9 CASSLQVYAYEQYF
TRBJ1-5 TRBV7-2 CASSLMGGQPQHF
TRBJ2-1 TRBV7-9 CASNIAGPWDEQFF
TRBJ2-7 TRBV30 CAGRILAVKREQYF
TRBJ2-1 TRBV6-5 CASSYASDEQFF
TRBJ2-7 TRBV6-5 CASRPIGTGNVEQYF
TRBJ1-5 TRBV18 CASSPGREGQPQHF
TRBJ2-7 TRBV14 CASSQAWTNYEQYF
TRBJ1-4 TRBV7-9 CASSLGQGQLFF
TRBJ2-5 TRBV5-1 CASSRRSYQETQYF
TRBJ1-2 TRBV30 CAWRETTDRLYGYTF
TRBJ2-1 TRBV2 CASSPQGSNNEQFF
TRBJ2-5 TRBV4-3 CASSQDKGGLGETQYF
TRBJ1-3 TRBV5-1 CASSHHGQGYSGNTIYF
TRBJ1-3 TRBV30 CAWKPQGVLITIYF
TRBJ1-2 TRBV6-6 CASSYTGGSGYTF
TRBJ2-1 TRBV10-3 CAISDWGWAYNEQFF
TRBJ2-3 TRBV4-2 CASSQGTSGGVADTQYF
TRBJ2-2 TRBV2 CASSAFPGTRNTGELFF
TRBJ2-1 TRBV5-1 CASRGGSGGVYNEQFF
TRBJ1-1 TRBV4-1 CASSQATKDFFGTEAFF
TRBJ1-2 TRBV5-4 CASSLIDSPSYTF
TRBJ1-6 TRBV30 CAWSHRSNSPLHF
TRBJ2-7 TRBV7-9 CASSSRKGEGDEQYF
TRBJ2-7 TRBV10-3 CAISERGPSYEQYF
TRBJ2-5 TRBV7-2 CASSLSERGGGETQYF
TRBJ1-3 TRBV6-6 CASRAAGNTIYF
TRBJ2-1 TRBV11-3 CASSPRLAANEQFF